This T cell receptor (beta chain) comes out of a study of response to subunit inactivated influenza vaccine. Germline assignment: CDR1 SGHTA and CDR2 FQGNSA. The CDR3 spans 13 residues. V was shortened by 0 bases and J by 8 bases, with 10 bases between the two germline ends. TCRdb fed the RT-PCR reads into MiXCR, producing one record per CDR3 protein. This table has about 540,000 distinct CDR3 sequences, roughly 25% appearing once. These records were also assigned to another study, of T cells expressing NK-cell markers. Per that paper: TCR beta cDNA was made by 5'RACE template switching with UMIs. There were seven HCMV-seropositive donors and one seronegative donor among the eight sequenced. The leading position in the CD3+CD56-NKG2C+ fraction of a few donors also went to these clonotypes.

The sequences come from CD4+ T cells sorted from PBMCs, collected 11 to 12 days after vaccination. This rearrangement joins TRBV7-2 to TRBJ1-1, with D maybe TRBD1 (6 bases). This receptor was identified in a man aged 45-65 years who received an inactivated influenza vaccine. CDR3 sequence (DNA): TGTGCCAGCAGCTTAGCGCAACAGGGCGAAGCTTTCTTT. This gives the protein CASSLAQQGEAFF. The whole variable domain, filled in from reference TRBV7-2 and TRBJ1-1, reads GAGVSQSPSNKVTEKGKDVELRCDPISGHTALYWYRQSLGQGLEFLIYFQGNSAPDKSGLPSDRFSAERTGGSVSTLTIQRTQQEDSAVYLCASSLAQQGEAFFGQGTRLTVV.